Listed below are T cell receptor beta chains from one sample, sequenced in a study of tumor-infiltrating lymphocytes in primary liver carcinoma. TCRdb ran MiXCR on the multiplex PCR reads and lists one entry per CDR3 protein. The data contain approximately 330,000 distinct CDR3 sequences, roughly 61% of them singletons. Sequencing was done on a sample of peripheral blood. The receptors originated from a man aged 35-49 years with primary liver carcinoma and hepatitis B virus infection. CDR3s include the opening cysteine and the closing phenylalanine or tryptophan. The order of the fields is clone size, J gene, D gene, V gene, CDR3 DNA, CDR3 protein. D genes are given only for firm matches. Size values are once, few and many counts, or a class for expanded clones, and some rows have none.

clone_size: many
j_call: TRBJ2-3
d_call: -
v_call: TRBV4-1
cdr3_nt: TGCGCCAGCAGTTACGGGGGAGATAGGGGGGATACGCAGTATTTT
cdr3_aa: CASSYGGDRGDTQYF

clone_size: many
j_call: TRBJ2-1
d_call: -
v_call: TRBV5-6
cdr3_nt: TGTGCCAGCAGCGCAGGGCGTGAGCAGTTCTTC
cdr3_aa: CASSAGREQFF

clone_size: -
j_call: TRBJ2-1
d_call: -
v_call: TRBV29-1
cdr3_nt: TGCAGCGTTCGGGATTACAATGAGCAGTTCTTC
cdr3_aa: CSVRDYNEQFF

clone_size: -
j_call: TRBJ1-2
d_call: TRBD1
v_call: TRBV7-9
cdr3_nt: TGTGCCAGCAGCCTCTCGGGACAGATCTATGGCTACACCTTC
cdr3_aa: CASSLSGQIYGYTF

clone_size: -
j_call: TRBJ2-6
d_call: -
v_call: TRBV6-5
cdr3_nt: TGTGCCAGCAGTTACATGAGGGTCGGGGCCAACGTCCTGACTTTC
cdr3_aa: CASSYMRVGANVLTF

clone_size: -
j_call: TRBJ2-7
d_call: -
v_call: TRBV11-2
cdr3_nt: TGTGCCAGCAACTTACAGAGCGTCTACGAGCTGTACTTC
cdr3_aa: CASNLQSVYELYF

clone_size: many
j_call: TRBJ2-1
d_call: -
v_call: TRBV7-9
cdr3_nt: TGTGCCAGCAGCTTGGGTCGGGATGGTGAGCAGTTCTTC
cdr3_aa: CASSLGRDGEQFF

clone_size: -
j_call: TRBJ2-2
d_call: -
v_call: TRBV4-3
cdr3_nt: TGCGCCGGCAGCCAAGAGGGCACCGGGGAGCTGTTTTTT
cdr3_aa: CAGSQEGTGELFF

clone_size: many
j_call: TRBJ2-7
d_call: TRBD2
v_call: TRBV11-2
cdr3_nt: TGTGCCAGCAGCCCTAGGACTAGCGGTTCCTACGAGCAGTACTTC
cdr3_aa: CASSPRTSGSYEQYF

clone_size: -
j_call: TRBJ2-7
d_call: -
v_call: TRBV13
cdr3_nt: TGTGCCTGCAGCTTTGGACGGCTCCCGACAAGTGGGGGGACGACCTACGACGAGCAGTACTTC
cdr3_aa: CACSFGRLPTSGGTTYDEQYF

clone_size: few
j_call: TRBJ2-1
d_call: -
v_call: TRBV5-6
cdr3_nt: TGTGCCAGCAGCTTTGAAGGGGCATTACGTTGGAATGAGCAGTTCTTC
cdr3_aa: CASSFEGALRWNEQFF

clone_size: -
j_call: TRBJ2-1
d_call: -
v_call: TRBV11-2
cdr3_nt: TGTGCCAGCAGCTTCCCAGGGGGGTTATCCTCCTACAATGAGCAGTTCTTC
cdr3_aa: CASSFPGGLSSYNEQFF

clone_size: -
j_call: TRBJ2-5
d_call: -
v_call: TRBV5-1
cdr3_nt: TGCGCCAGCAGCGTGAGGAGCCCTCGAGAAGAGACCCAGTACTTC
cdr3_aa: CASSVRSPREETQYF

clone_size: -
j_call: TRBJ2-1
d_call: TRBD2
v_call: TRBV11-2
cdr3_nt: TGTGCCAGCAGCTGGCCGGGACTAGCGGGAGGGCAGGGCTATAATAAGCAGTTCTTC
cdr3_aa: CASSWPGLAGGQGYNKQFF

clone_size: few
j_call: TRBJ1-2
d_call: -
v_call: TRBV7-9
cdr3_nt: TGTGCCAGCAGCTTAGAACAGGATGCACACTACACCTTC
cdr3_aa: CASSLEQDAHYTF

clone_size: -
j_call: TRBJ2-1
d_call: -
v_call: TRBV6-1
cdr3_nt: TGTGCCAGCAGTGCCCTTAGCTGGAGGGCCTCCCACAATGAGCAGTTCTTC
cdr3_aa: CASSALSWRASHNEQFF

clone_size: -
j_call: TRBJ1-1
d_call: TRBD1
v_call: TRBV5-5
cdr3_nt: TGTGCTAGCAACTTGTGGACAGGGGCGAACACTGAAGCTTTCTTT
cdr3_aa: CASNLWTGANTEAFF

clone_size: few
j_call: TRBJ2-3
d_call: -
v_call: TRBV7-8
cdr3_nt: TGTGCCAGCAGCTCCCCCCCAGATACGCAGTATTTT
cdr3_aa: CASSSPPDTQYF

clone_size: -
j_call: TRBJ2-7
d_call: -
v_call: TRBV6-2/TRBV6-3
cdr3_nt: TGTGCCAGACAATCGGCGGAAAGCTCCTACGAGCAGTACTTC
cdr3_aa: CARQSAESSYEQYF

clone_size: -
j_call: TRBJ1-3
d_call: -
v_call: TRBV28
cdr3_nt: TGTGCCAGCACCGAGTCCCAGGGTTCTGAAAACACCATATATTTT
cdr3_aa: CASTESQGSENTIYF

clone_size: few
j_call: TRBJ2-7
d_call: TRBD2
v_call: TRBV10-3
cdr3_nt: TGTGCCATCAACCATAGCGGGCCATCCTACGAGCAGTACTTC
cdr3_aa: CAINHSGPSYEQYF

clone_size: many
j_call: TRBJ1-2
d_call: -
v_call: TRBV5-5
cdr3_nt: TGTGCCAGCAGCTCCGGTTCGGCGAAGGGCTACACCTTC
cdr3_aa: CASSSGSAKGYTF

clone_size: few
j_call: TRBJ2-7
d_call: -
v_call: TRBV11-2
cdr3_nt: TGTGCCAGTAGCTTAAGTTCAGCGGCCTACGAGCAGTACTTC
cdr3_aa: CASSLSSAAYEQYF

clone_size: many
j_call: TRBJ1-1
d_call: TRBD1
v_call: TRBV6-5
cdr3_nt: TGTGCCAGCAGTAAACAGGGGGTGAACACTGAAGCTTTCTTT
cdr3_aa: CASSKQGVNTEAFF

clone_size: -
j_call: TRBJ2-3
d_call: TRBD2
v_call: TRBV4-1
cdr3_nt: TGCGCCAGCAGCCAAGAAACTAGCGGGAGTGCAGATACGCAGTATTTT
cdr3_aa: CASSQETSGSADTQYF

clone_size: -
j_call: TRBJ2-1
d_call: -
v_call: TRBV11-2
cdr3_nt: TGTACCAGCAGCATCCGTCCGGGATTCTACAATGAGCAGTTCTTC
cdr3_aa: CTSSIRPGFYNEQFF

clone_size: once
j_call: TRBJ1-2
d_call: TRBD1
v_call: TRBV5-4
cdr3_nt: TGTGTCAGCAGCGCCCGGGACAGTAGAGGCTACACCTTC
cdr3_aa: CVSSARDSRGYTF

clone_size: many
j_call: TRBJ2-7
d_call: -
v_call: TRBV6-6
cdr3_nt: TGTGCCAGCAGGCCCGCTATTTCCGGGATCTACGAGCAGTACTTC
cdr3_aa: CASRPAISGIYEQYF

clone_size: few
j_call: TRBJ1-5
d_call: TRBD1
v_call: TRBV6-1
cdr3_nt: TGTGCCAGCAGCGATGGACAGGGCCGCTGGGTGGGCAATCAGCCCCAGCATTTT
cdr3_aa: CASSDGQGRWVGNQPQHF

clone_size: -
j_call: TRBJ2-1
d_call: -
v_call: TRBV11-2
cdr3_nt: TGTGCCAGCTGCTTCGGGGGGCCAATTGATGAACAGTTCTTC
cdr3_aa: CASCFGGPIDEQFF

clone_size: -
j_call: TRBJ1-2
d_call: TRBD1
v_call: TRBV2
cdr3_nt: TGTGCCAGCAGTGAAGTGACAGGGGGGTATGGCTACACCTTC
cdr3_aa: CASSEVTGGYGYTF

clone_size: -
j_call: TRBJ2-1
d_call: TRBD2
v_call: TRBV5-1
cdr3_nt: TGCGCCAGCAGCTTGGAAAGCGGGGCCTACAATGAGCAGTTCTTC
cdr3_aa: CASSLESGAYNEQFF

clone_size: few
j_call: TRBJ2-1
d_call: -
v_call: TRBV13
cdr3_nt: TGTGCCAGCAGCCCTCGACTAGGATACAATGAGCAGTTCTTC
cdr3_aa: CASSPRLGYNEQFF

clone_size: once
j_call: TRBJ2-7
d_call: TRBD1
v_call: TRBV6-5
cdr3_nt: TGTGCCAGCAGTTACCGTTTCAGGGGGTTCAACGAGCTGTACTTC
cdr3_aa: CASSYRFRGFNELYF

clone_size: -
j_call: TRBJ2-1
d_call: -
v_call: TRBV29-1
cdr3_nt: TGCATCGTTGGCCGACACGGTTCCGGTGAGCAGTTCTTC
cdr3_aa: CIVGRHGSGEQFF

clone_size: many
j_call: TRBJ2-7
d_call: -
v_call: TRBV12-3/TRBV12-4
cdr3_nt: TGTGCCAGCAGTTTACAACTAGGGTACGAGCAGTACTTC
cdr3_aa: CASSLQLGYEQYF

clone_size: -
j_call: TRBJ2-6
d_call: TRBD1
v_call: TRBV7-3
cdr3_nt: TGTGCCAGCAGCCTAGACAGGGGCTCTGGGGCCAACGTCCTGACTTTC
cdr3_aa: CASSLDRGSGANVLTF

clone_size: -
j_call: TRBJ2-2
d_call: TRBD2
v_call: TRBV11-2
cdr3_nt: TGTGCCAGCATCAACGGGGGGAGGAACACGGGGGAGCTGTCCTTT
cdr3_aa: CASINGGRNTGELSF

clone_size: -
j_call: TRBJ2-5
d_call: TRBD2
v_call: TRBV4-1
cdr3_nt: TGCGCCAGCAGCGAAGCATCGCTAGCGGGAGTAGGGGACCAGTACTTC
cdr3_aa: CASSEASLAGVGDQYF

clone_size: few
j_call: TRBJ2-7
d_call: TRBD1
v_call: TRBV11-1
cdr3_nt: TGTGCCAGCAGTTTCGACAGGGACGAGCAGTACTTC
cdr3_aa: CASSFDRDEQYF

clone_size: -
j_call: TRBJ2-3
d_call: -
v_call: TRBV11-2
cdr3_nt: TGTCCCAGCAGCTGGGCAGGGCACACAGATACGCAATATTTT
cdr3_aa: CPSSWAGHTDTQYF

clone_size: many
j_call: TRBJ1-2
d_call: -
v_call: TRBV5-6
cdr3_nt: TGTGCCAGCAGCAGAAACAGGGTCTATGGCTACACCTTC
cdr3_aa: CASSRNRVYGYTF

clone_size: few
j_call: TRBJ2-6
d_call: -
v_call: TRBV4-1
cdr3_nt: TGCGCCAGCAGCCCGCATAATAGGGTTGGGGCCAACGTCCTGACTTTC
cdr3_aa: CASSPHNRVGANVLTF

clone_size: many
j_call: TRBJ1-1
d_call: -
v_call: TRBV5-6
cdr3_nt: TGTGCCAGCAGCTTCCTGGGGGCGCGAAACACTGAAGCTTTCTTT
cdr3_aa: CASSFLGARNTEAFF